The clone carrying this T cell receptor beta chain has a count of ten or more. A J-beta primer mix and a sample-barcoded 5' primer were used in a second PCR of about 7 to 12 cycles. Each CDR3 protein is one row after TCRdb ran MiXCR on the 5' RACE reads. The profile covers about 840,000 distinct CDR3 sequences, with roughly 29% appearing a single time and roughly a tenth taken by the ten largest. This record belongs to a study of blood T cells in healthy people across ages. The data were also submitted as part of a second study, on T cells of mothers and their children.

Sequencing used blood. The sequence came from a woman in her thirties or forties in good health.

The CDR3 here is CASSAGTSGDEQFF. The CDR3 DNA sequence: TGTGCCAGCTCAGCCGGGACTAGCGGCGATGAGCAGTTCTTC. The chain has TRBV18 and TRBJ2-1, with 11 bases that match TRBD2. The CDR3 runs 14 residues. Germline values: CDR1 KGHSH, CDR2 LQKENI. Losses at the gene ends were 5 bases for V and 8 bases for J; bases not matched to a gene: 5.